One TCR beta chain is described in this entry. The method was immunoSEQ multiplex PCR; TCRdb's version includes in-frame clones alone and lacks a portion of them. The data contain fewer than 140,000 clones, around 92% of them singletons. This specimen comes from a study of T cell changes during pregnancy in multiple sclerosis. Trimming removed 3 bases at V and 3 bases at J, with 15 bases between. Germline CDR1 and CDR2: SGHRS and YFSETQ. This CDR3 has 15 residues. The rearrangement uses TRBV5-1 and TRBJ1-1, with a tentative D call TRBD1 (5 bases). Here the sequenced sample was peripheral blood, taken after pregnancy. The receptor was derived from a female donor with multiple sclerosis, enrolled in a pregnancy study. The CDR3, as DNA: TGCGCCAGCAGCTACCGGGGCTGGGAGGACACTGAAGCTTTCTTT. Translation: CASSYRGWEDTEAFF.